This T cell receptor beta chain was sequenced in a study of response to subunit inactivated influenza vaccine. Ten or more counts support this clonotype. Its specificity is unknown. TCRdb re-called the RT-PCR reads through MiXCR, storing one row per CDR3 protein. The table has under 200,000 distinct CDR3 sequences, about 11% seen once. Study-wide points: Researchers suggested that each seasonal influenza vaccination recruits few new T cells.

Germline V lookup: CDR1 SQVTM, CDR2 ANQGSEA. V was shortened by 6 bases and J by 7 bases, with 13 bases between the two germline ends. The CDR3 has 12 residues. Sample: non-naive T cells sorted from PBMCs, taken 35 to 45 days after vaccination. J is TRBJ2-1 and V is TRBV29-1; D remains unclear. This sequence originates from a man aged 45-65 years who received an inactivated influenza vaccine. This chain's CDR3 is CSVGWIGNEQFF. For the CDR3, the DNA is TGCAGCGTCGGATGGATAGGGAATGAGCAGTTCTTC.